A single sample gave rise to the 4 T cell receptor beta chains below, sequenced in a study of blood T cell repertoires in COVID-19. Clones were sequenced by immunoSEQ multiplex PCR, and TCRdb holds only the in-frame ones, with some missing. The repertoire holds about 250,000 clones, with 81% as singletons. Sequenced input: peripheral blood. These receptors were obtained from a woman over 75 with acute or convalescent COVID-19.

CDR3 amino acids: CASSSPRGQGNYGYTF. The CDR3 region has the DNA TGTGCCAGCAGTTCCCCCCGCGGACAGGGGAACTATGGCTACACCTTC. V and J are TRBV6-5 and TRBJ1-2; 9 bases agree with TRBD1. Per germline, CDR1 MNHEY and CDR2 SVGAGI. The CDR3 runs to 16 residues. Losses at the gene ends were 4 bases for V and 2 bases for J; bases not matched to a gene: 8.

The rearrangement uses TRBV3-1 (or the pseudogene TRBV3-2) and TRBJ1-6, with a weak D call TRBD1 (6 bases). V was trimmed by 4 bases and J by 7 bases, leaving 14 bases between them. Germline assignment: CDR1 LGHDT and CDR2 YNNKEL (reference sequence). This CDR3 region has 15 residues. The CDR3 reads CASSPQGTGNSPLHF. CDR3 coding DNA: TGTGCCAGCAGCCCGCAGGGGACGGGGAATTCACCCCTCCACTTT.

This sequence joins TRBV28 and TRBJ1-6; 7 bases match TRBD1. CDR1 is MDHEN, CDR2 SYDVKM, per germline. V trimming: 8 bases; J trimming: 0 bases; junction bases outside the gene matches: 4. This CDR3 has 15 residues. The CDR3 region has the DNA TGTGCCAGCCGGGACAGCAGCTCCTATAATTCACCCCTCCACTTT. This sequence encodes CASRDSSSYNSPLHF.

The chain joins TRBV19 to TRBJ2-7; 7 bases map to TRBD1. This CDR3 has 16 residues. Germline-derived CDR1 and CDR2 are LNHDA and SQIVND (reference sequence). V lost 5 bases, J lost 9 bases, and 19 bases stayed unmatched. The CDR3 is CASSPGVGQVSSWQYF. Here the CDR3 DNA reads TGTGCCAGTAGTCCGGGTGTTGGACAGGTGTCCTCGTGGCAGTACTTC.